This TCR beta chain derives from a study of T cells in Graves' hyperthyroidism and ophthalmopathy (dated by TCRdb to about 2019). At the level of the whole study: Peripheral blood samples were taken at initial diagnosis, before any treatment was given. For training and testing, the approximately 97 patients in the discovery cohort were randomly divided in a 7:3 ratio. Prospective prediction of ophthalmopathy was tested in an independent validation cohort consisting of roughly 20 hyperthyroidism patients and 15 to 17 patients who later progressed to ophthalmopathy. The paper reports TCR Vbeta CDR3 sequencing of more than 120 peripheral blood samples: 40 to 45 ophthalmopathy, about 75 hyperthyroidism and around 17 progressor patients. To identify TCR V-J signatures that set the groups apart, the researchers used a discovery cohort of roughly 100 patients, made up of under 45 with Graves' ophthalmopathy and 57 with stable Graves' hyperthyroidism. Thyroid tissue and blood T-cell repertoires from six Graves' hyperthyroidism patients were also compared in the study. Following sampling, methimazole starting at 30 mg daily was given to hyperthyroidism patients, and high-dose intravenous methylprednisolone was given to ophthalmopathy patients. The study at large found these results: Most expanded thyroid clonotypes (frequency above 0.001) were also detected in blood, suggesting blood repertoires may reflect thyroid immune responses. In validation, the model predicted progression to ophthalmopathy a median of roughly six months before onset, with approximately 71% sensitivity and roughly 77% specificity. Sample size was not statistically predetermined, and investigators were not blinded to group allocation. In cross-validation, a model built on a 13 V-J signature told ophthalmopathy apart from stable hyperthyroidism with under 90% sensitivity and roughly 81% specificity, and in testing the same model reached 80%/75%.

From the cysteine up to the phenylalanine, the CDR3 has a length of 15 residues. Of all the DNA, just the CDR3 is kept, 45 bases in frame from base 1. The germline V gene gives CDR1 as KGHSH and CDR2 as LQKENI. Trimming removed 0 bases from V and 8 bases from J; the gene matches leave 7 bases unexplained. This clonotype was counted ten times or more. Its target antigen remains unknown. No base quality values were provided; no much bigger clone lies one nucleotide off. Hyperthyroidism patients were newly diagnosed, had a disease duration of under 2 months, and were aged 18 to 65 years. Any patient with an uncontrolled infection, another autoimmune disease, pregnancy or lactation was excluded. Diagnoses relied on clinical symptoms, serum thyroxine and TRAb, thyroid ultrasound and orbital computed tomography. Blood from progressor patients was collected at the time of first diagnosis with hyperthyroidism, before any ophthalmopathy symptoms had appeared. PBMCs were isolated from about 10 ml of fresh peripheral blood by Ficoll-Paque density gradient centrifugation. Patients classed as progressors first received a Graves' hyperthyroidism diagnosis and then went on to develop ophthalmopathy during follow-up. Trizol reagent was used to extract total RNA, and RNA quality was then checked on an Agilent 2100 Bioanalyzer.

TCR beta CDR3 regions were amplified from RNA transcripts. The first round of RT-PCR for the TCR CDR3 was performed with the HTBI primer set and the Qiagen OneStep RT-PCR kit. Libraries were constructed in a second round of multiplex PCR, after which size selection and purification were performed. Libraries were sequenced paired-end with 100 bp reads on an Illumina HiSeq2000. In the paper's pipeline: SOAPnuke was used to process the raw data, with reads discarded if the reads contained adapters or uncalled bases, had a mean Phred below 15, or lacked an exact constant-primer or identifier match. High-quality paired reads were merged using COPE v1.2.5, and each unique nucleotide sequence was defined as a clonotype. MiTCR v1.1 was used to align clonotypes to the IMGT TRBV, TRBD and TRBJ reference segments. Only V-J combinations with frequency above 0.0001, covering about 99% of repertoires, were analysed. A TCS score was defined as the ratio between F50 (clonal expansion) and ExV (chaos), using BLOSUM62-based TCRdist between CDR3 peptides within each V-J. Welch's t-statistics and random forest reduced 500 to 550 V-J features to roughly 13, which were used in a naive Bayes classifier (R e1071). The public reads were reprocessed in TCRdb via fastp at Q25 and MiXCR, keeping in-frame beta chains. Duplicate CDR3 protein sequences are folded into a single record with the most common DNA and genes. It is TCRdb's table, rather than the study itself, that gives the V and J calls and clone size. The sample table shows about 290,000 distinct CDR3 sequences, and roughly 13% are seen once. The biggest ten clones account for more than 7.5% of the sample.

This chain is built from TRBV18 and TRBJ2-1, with TRBD2 identical over 7 junction bases. This TCR came from a woman in her 30s with Graves' hyperthyroidism that later progressed to Graves' ophthalmopathy. Sequenced material: blood. At the DNA level, the sequence is TGTGCCAGCTCACCACCGGGACTACCCTCGGATGAGCAGTTCTTC. Translated, it gives CASSPPGLPSDEQFF.